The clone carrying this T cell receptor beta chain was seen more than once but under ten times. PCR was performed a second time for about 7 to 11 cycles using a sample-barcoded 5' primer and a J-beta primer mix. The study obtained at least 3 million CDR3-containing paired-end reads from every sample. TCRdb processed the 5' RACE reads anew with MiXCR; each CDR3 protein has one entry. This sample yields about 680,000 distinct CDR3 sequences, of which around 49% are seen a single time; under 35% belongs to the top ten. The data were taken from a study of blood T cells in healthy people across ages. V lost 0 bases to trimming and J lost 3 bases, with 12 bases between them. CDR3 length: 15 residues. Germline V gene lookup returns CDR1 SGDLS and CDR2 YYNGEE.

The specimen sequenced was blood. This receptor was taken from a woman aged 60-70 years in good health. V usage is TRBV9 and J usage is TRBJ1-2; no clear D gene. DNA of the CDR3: TGTGCCAGCAGCGTAGAGCCCCGGGAAGACTATGGCTACACCTTC. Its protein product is CASSVEPREDYGYTF.